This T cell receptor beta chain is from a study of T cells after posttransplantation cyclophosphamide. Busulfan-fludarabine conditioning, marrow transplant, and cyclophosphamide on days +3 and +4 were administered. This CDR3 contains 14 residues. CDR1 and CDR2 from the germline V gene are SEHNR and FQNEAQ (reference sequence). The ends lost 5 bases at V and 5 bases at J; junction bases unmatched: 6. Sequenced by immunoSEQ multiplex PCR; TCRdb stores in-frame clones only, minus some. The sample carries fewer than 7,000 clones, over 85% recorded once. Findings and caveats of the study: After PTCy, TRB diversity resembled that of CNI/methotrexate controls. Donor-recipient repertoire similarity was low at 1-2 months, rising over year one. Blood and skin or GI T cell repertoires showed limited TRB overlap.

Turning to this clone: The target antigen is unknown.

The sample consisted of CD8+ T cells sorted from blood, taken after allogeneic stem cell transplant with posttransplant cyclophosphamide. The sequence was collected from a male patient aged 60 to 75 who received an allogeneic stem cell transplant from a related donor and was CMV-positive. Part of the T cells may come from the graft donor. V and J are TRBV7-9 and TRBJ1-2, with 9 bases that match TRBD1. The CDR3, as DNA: TGTGCCAGCAGCCCCGGGACAGGGACGTATGGCTACACCTTC. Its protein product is CASSPGTGTYGYTF. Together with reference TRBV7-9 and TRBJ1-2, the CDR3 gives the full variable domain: DTGVSQNPRHKITKRGQNVTFRCDPISEHNRLYWYRQTLGQGPEFLTYFQNEAQLEKSRLLSDRFSAERPKGSFSTLEIQRTEQGDSAMYLCASSPGTGTYGYTFGSGTRLTVV.